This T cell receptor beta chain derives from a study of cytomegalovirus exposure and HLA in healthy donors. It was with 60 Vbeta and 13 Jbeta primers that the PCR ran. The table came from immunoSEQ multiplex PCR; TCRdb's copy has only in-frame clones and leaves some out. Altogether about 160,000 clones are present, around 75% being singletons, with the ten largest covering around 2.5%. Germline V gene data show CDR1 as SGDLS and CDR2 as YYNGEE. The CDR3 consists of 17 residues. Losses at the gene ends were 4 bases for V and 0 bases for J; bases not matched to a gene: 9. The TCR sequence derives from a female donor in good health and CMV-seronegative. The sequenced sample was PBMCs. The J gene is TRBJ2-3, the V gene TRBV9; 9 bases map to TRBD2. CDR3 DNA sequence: TGTGCCAGCAGCCTAGAGGCGGGAGGGCTTAGCACAGATACGCAGTATTTT. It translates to CASSLEAGGLSTDTQYF.